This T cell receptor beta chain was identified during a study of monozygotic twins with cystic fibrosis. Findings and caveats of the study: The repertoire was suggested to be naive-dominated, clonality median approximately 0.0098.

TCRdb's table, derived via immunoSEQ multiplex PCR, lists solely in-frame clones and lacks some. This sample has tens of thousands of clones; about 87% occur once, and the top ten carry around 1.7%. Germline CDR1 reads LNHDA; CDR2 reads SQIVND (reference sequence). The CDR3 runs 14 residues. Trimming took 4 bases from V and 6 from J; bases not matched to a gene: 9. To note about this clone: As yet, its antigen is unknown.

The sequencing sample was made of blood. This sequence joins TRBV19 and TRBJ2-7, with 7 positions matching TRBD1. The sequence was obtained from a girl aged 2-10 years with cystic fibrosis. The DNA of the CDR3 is TGTGCCAGTAGTACCCGGGACAGACGAGGCGAGCAGTACTTC. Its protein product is CASSTRDRRGEQYF. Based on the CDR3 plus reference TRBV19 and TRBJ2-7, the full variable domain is DGGITQSPKYLFRKEGQNVTLSCEQNLNHDAMYWYRQDPGQGLRLIYYSQIVNDFQKGDIAEGYSVSREKKESFPLTVTSAQKNPTAFYLCASSTRDRRGEQYFGPGTRLTVT.